A single sample gave rise to the 3 T cell receptor beta chains below, sequenced in a study of T cells in Graves' hyperthyroidism and ophthalmopathy. There were TCR beta CDR3 regions amplified from RNA transcripts. Primed by the HTBI set, a first-round RT-PCR was run on the TCR CDR3. In TCRdb, the multiplex PCR reads were re-called with MiXCR into one record per CDR3 protein. The profile shows 700,000 to 850,000 distinct CDR3 sequences, approximately 36% of them singletons. The material sequenced was blood. Receptors originate from a woman in her forties with Graves' hyperthyroidism.

This sequence joins TRBV5-1 and TRBJ2-2, with 10 bases aligning to TRBD1. From germline, CDR1 is SGHRS and CDR2 YFSETQ. V shed 4 bases and J 7 bases; nucleotides not matched to a gene: 7. The CDR3 is made up of 15 amino acids. CDR3 bases: TGCGCCAGCAGCCCGGACAGGGGGAGTAGCGGGGAGCTGTTTTTT. It specifies CASSPDRGSSGELFF.

V and J are TRBV7-9 and TRBJ1-2, with a weak D call TRBD1 (5 bases). The CDR3 covers 14 residues. Germline CDR1 reads SEHNR; CDR2 reads FQNEAQ (reference sequence). Trimming cost V 5 bases and J 7 bases, with 17 bases left between them. CDR3 DNA sequence: TGTGCCAGCAGCAGAATGGGGGTCGTGGCTGGCTACACCTTC. It encodes CASSRMGVVAGYTF.

V usage is TRBV2 and J usage is TRBJ1-5, with D perhaps matching TRBD1 (5 bases). The germline gives CDR1 SNHLY, CDR2 FYNNEI. Trimming cost V 4 bases and J 5 bases, with 15 bases left between them. The length of the CDR3 is 15 residues. CDR3 nucleotides: TGTGCCAGCAGTGTGGTTCAGGGAACGGATCAGCCCCAGCATTTT. Protein: CASSVVQGTDQPQHF.